The TCR beta chain described here comes from a study of shared clonotypes between healthy human individuals. Study in general: The cohort had a couple of women and a few men, ages 18 to 49. Findings and caveats of the study: What limited the represented genetic and exposure-history diversity was the small number of donors. An expected dependence of interdonor clonotype sharing on sequencing depth was noted.

This clone was detected a few times. Its antigen is as yet unknown. Here immunoSEQ multiplex PCR was the method, and the copy in TCRdb shows in-frame clones only, minus some. In the table there are roughly 510,000 clones, approximately 79% of which are singletons. In unsorted samples, genomic DNA was obtained using 85 million to 90 million PBMCs. Germline CDR1 is GTSNPN and CDR2 is SVGIG (reference sequence). This CDR3 region has 12 residues. Trimming took off 1 base at V and 2 bases at J, with 5 bases between the two ends. The chain recombines TRBV30 with TRBJ1-1; unclear D gene. Sequenced input: PBMCs. This sequence was found in a woman in her thirties or forties in good health. Some clones in this sample may be carry-over from other donors' samples. In DNA, the CDR3 is TGTGCCTGGAGTGACAGAAACACTGAAGCTTTCTTT. Its translation: CAWSDRNTEAFF.